This T cell receptor beta chain was sequenced for a study of Tregs in tolerant kidney transplant recipients. Study context: Related graft donors supplied nonmyeloablative bone marrow transplants, and mixed chimerism was transient.

In regard to this clone: The antigen is undetermined.

Profiled with immunoSEQ multiplex PCR; TCRdb holds only in-frame clones, not every one. Altogether about 78,000 clones are present, more than 85% being singletons, with the ten largest covering approximately 0.37%. Study-level points and caveats: Some patients' samples used different primers over time, so nucleotide sequences weren't comparable.

This CDR3 has 15 amino acids. The germline V gene has CDR1 LGHNA and CDR2 YNFKEQ. Trimming took 0 bases from V and 0 from J, leaving 9 bases between them. Unstimulated Tregs (CD4+CD25+CD127-) and CD4+CD25- non-Tregs were sorted from PBMCs. The chain carries TRBV4-2 and TRBJ2-7; D gene unclear. This specimen was Tregs from blood, taken before the transplant. The clonotype originates from a human donor who received a combined kidney and bone marrow transplant. The CDR3 bases are TGTGCCAGCAGCCAAGATCAATCATTCTCCTACGAGCAGTACTTC. Protein sequence: CASSQDQSFSYEQYF.